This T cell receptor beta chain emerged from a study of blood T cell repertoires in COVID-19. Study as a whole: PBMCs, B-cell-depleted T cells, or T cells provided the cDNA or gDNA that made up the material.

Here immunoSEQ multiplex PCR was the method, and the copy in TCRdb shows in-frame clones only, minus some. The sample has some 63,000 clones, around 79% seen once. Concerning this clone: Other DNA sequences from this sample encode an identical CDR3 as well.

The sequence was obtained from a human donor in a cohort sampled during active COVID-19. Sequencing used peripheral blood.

CDR3 region: CASSFSGRSYNEQFF. CDR3 nucleotide sequence: TGTGCCAGCAGCTTTAGCGGGAGATCCTACAATGAGCAGTTCTTC. The gene calls are TRBV11-3 and TRBJ2-1; 9 bases align to TRBD2. CDR1 is SGHNT and CDR2 is YENEEA in the germline V gene. The CDR3 consists of 15 residues. With V trimmed by 3 bases and J by 1 base, 1 base remained unmatched.